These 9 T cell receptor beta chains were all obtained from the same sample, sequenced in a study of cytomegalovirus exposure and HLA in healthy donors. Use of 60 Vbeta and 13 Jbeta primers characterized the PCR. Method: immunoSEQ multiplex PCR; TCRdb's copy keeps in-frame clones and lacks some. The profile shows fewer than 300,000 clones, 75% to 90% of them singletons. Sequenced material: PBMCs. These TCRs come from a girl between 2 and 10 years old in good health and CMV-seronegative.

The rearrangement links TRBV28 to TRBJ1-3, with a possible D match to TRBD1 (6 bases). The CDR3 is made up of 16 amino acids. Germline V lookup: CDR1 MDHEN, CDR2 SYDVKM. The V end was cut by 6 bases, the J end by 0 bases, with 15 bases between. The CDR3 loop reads CASSYGQGSSGNTIYF. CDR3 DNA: TGTGCCAGCAGCTATGGTCAGGGGAGCTCTGGAAACACCATATATTTT.

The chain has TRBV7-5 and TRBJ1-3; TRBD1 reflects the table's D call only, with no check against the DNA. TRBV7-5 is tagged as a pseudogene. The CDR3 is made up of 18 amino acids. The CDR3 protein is CVRSLGGCWDSSGNTIYF. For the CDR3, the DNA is TGTGTCAGAAGCTTAGGAGGGTGTTGGGACAGCTCTGGAAACACCATATATTTT.

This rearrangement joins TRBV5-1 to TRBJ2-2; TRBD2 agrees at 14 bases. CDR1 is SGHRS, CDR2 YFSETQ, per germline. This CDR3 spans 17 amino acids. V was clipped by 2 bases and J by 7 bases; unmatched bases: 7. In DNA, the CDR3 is TGCGCCAGCAGCTTATCGGGACTAGCGGGAGTTTTCGGGGAGCTGTTTTTT. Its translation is CASSLSGLAGVFGELFF. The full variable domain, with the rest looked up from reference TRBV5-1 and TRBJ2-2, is KAGVTQTPRYLIKTRGQQVTLSCSPISGHRSVSWYQQTPGQGLQFLFEYFSETQRNKGNFPGRFSGRQFSNSRSEMNVSTLELGDSALYLCASSLSGLAGVFGELFFGEGSRLTVL.

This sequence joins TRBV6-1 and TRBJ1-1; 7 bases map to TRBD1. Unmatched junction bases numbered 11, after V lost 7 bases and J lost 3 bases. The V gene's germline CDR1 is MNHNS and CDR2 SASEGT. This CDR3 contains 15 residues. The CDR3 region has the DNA TGTGCCAGCATCAGAACAGACAGGGCGGACACTGAAGCTTTCTTT. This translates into CASIRTDRADTEAFF.

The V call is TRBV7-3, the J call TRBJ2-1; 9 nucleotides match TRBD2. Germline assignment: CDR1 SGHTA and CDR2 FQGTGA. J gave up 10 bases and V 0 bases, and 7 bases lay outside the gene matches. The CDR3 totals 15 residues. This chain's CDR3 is CASSLTSGSLWEQFF. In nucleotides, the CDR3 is TGTGCCAGCAGCTTAACTAGCGGGAGTCTCTGGGAGCAGTTCTTC. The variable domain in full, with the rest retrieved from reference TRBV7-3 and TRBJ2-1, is GAGVSQTPSNKVTEKGKYVELRCDPISGHTALYWYRQSLGQGPEFLIYFQGTGAADDSGLPNDRFFAVRPEGSVSTLKIQRTERGDSAVYLCASSLTSGSLWEQFFGPGTRLTVL.

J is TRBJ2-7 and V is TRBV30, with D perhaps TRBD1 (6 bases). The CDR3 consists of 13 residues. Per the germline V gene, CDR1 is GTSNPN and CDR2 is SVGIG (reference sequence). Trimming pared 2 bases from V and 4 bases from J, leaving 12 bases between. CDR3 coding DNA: TGTGCCTGGAGTTCAGGGGTCGTATACGAGCAGTACTTC. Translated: CAWSSGVVYEQYF.

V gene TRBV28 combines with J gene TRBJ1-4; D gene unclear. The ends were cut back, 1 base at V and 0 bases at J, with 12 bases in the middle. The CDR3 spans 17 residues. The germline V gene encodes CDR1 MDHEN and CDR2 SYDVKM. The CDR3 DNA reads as TGTGCCAGCAGTTTATCCTCGACGGGTGCAACTAATGAAAAACTGTTTTTT. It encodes CASSLSSTGATNEKLFF.

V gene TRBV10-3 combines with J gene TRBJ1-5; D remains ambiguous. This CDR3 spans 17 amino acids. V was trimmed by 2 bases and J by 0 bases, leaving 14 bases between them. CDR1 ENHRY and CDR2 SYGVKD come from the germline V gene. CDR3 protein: CAISESAIASSNQPQHF. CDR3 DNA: TGTGCCATCAGTGAGAGCGCAATCGCTTCTAGCAATCAGCCCCAGCATTTT.

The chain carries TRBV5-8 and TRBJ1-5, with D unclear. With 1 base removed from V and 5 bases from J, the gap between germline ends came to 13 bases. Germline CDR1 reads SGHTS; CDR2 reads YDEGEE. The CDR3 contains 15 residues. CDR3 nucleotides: TGTGCCAGCAGCTTGACTGTTTGGAGAGATCAGCCCCAGCATTTT. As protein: CASSLTVWRDQPQHF.